This TCR beta chain originates from a study of early T cells in non-severe SARS-CoV-2 infection. This clonotype was detected many times. What it binds is not known. Individual cDNA molecules were tagged with unique molecular identifiers, the study reported. TCRdb itself ran the 5' RACE reads through MiXCR, one entry per CDR3 protein. This sample has about 80,000 distinct CDR3 sequences; about 12% occur once, and the top ten carry roughly 3.2%. The germline V gene encodes CDR1 SGDLS and CDR2 YYNGEE. With 1 base clipped from V and 6 bases from J, the junction kept 2 bases outside the gene matches. The CDR3 totals 15 residues. Study-level points and caveats: The matching step, a VDJdb search, favored anti-spike CD8 responses and missed private and CD4 specificities.

The rearrangement links TRBV9 to TRBJ2-2, with 11 positions matching TRBD2. The clonotype originates from an adult who was a healthcare worker with PCR-confirmed SARS-CoV-2 infection or an uninfected control (not recorded which). Material: whole blood. For the CDR3, the DNA is TGTGCCAGCAGCGTATCGACTAGCGGGGCCGGGGAGCTGTTTTTT. Amino acids: CASSVSTSGAGELFF.